This T cell receptor beta chain was sequenced in a study of T cells after yellow fever vaccination. Overall study: For low cell numbers, libraries were made with SMART-Seq v4 Ultra Low Input.

CDR3 length: 13 amino acids. The germline CDR1 and CDR2 sequences are DFQATT and SNEGSKA (reference sequence). Trimming removed 6 bases from V and 9 bases from J, with 18 bases in between. Template switching by 5'RACE produced TCR cDNA, adding a universal primer site and UMIs. A single record per CDR3 protein comes from TCRdb applying MiXCR to the 5' RACE reads. The sample consists of about 320,000 distinct CDR3 sequences, under 15% of them appearing once. This clonotype was counted a few times. The sequence was obtained from a man aged 18 to 29 who received the YFV17D yellow fever vaccine. Specimen: CD4+ T cells sorted from PBMCs, collected 15 days after the yellow fever booster vaccination. The chain combines TRBV20-1 with TRBJ1-5; D perhaps matches TRBD1 (6 bases). DNA of the CDR3: TGCAGTGCGAACAACAGGGCCGGTAGGCCCCAGCATTTT. It is translated as CSANNRAGRPQHF.